This passage covers 2 T cell receptor beta chains from one sample sequenced in a study of T cell repertoires in cytomegalovirus infection. TCRdb fed the reads into MiXCR, producing one record per CDR3 protein. The sample has 350,000 to 550,000 distinct CDR3 sequences, about 33% seen once; the top ten hold around 13%. Sequencing was performed on PBMCs. Every receptor here comes from a human donor in good health (CMV status not recorded). Some clones in this sample may be carry-over from other donors' samples.

This clonotype has ten or more counts. The chain employs TRBV7-8 and TRBJ1-2; D call uncertain. The CDR3 loop spans 15 amino acids. V was clipped by 0 bases and J by 4 bases, with 12 bases between them. In germline, CDR1 is SGHVS, CDR2 FQNEAQ. CDR3 in DNA: TGTGCCAGCAGCTTAGCGGGGATTCCCGGCTATGGCTACACCTTC. Protein: CASSLAGIPGYGYTF.

The rearrangement uses TRBV20-1 and TRBJ2-1; the match to TRBD2 covers 14 bases. J gave up 6 bases and V 5 bases, and 15 bases lay outside the gene matches. In germline, CDR1 is DFQATT, CDR2 SNEGSKA (reference sequence). The CDR3 has 18 amino acids. The CDR3 loop is CSASLSPGTSGGPNEQFF. The DNA for the CDR3 is TGCAGTGCTTCCCTGTCCCCCGGGACTAGCGGGGGCCCCAATGAGCAGTTCTTC.